The source of this T cell receptor (beta chain) is a study of blood T cell repertoires in COVID-19. About the research overall: Sites in the United States, Italy and Spain provided acute and convalescent COVID-19 samples. PBMCs, B-cell-depleted T cells, or T cells were the source of the cDNA or gDNA that made up the material.

As processed by the authors: Cell counts per sample came from amplifying reference gene primers. Only in-frame clones appear in the TCRdb table, and some are missing; sequencing was by immunoSEQ multiplex PCR. V, J and clone size are taken as reported in that table, and D and trimming were inferred from the DNA itself. The sample includes 14,000 to 15,000 clones, more than 75% seen only once; the top ten take about 18%. Looked up from germline, CDR1 is ENHRY and CDR2 is SYGVKD. This CDR3 has 15 residues. Unmatched junction bases numbered 9, after V lost 4 bases and J lost 4 bases. The chain is built from TRBV10-3 and TRBJ1-2; 7 bases map to TRBD1. The sequence derives from a human donor in a cohort sampled during active COVID-19. The source material was peripheral blood. Here the CDR3 reads CAISAAGTASYGYTF. The CDR3 DNA reads as TGTGCCATCAGTGCCGCCGGGACAGCATCCTATGGCTACACCTTC.